This entry describes one TCR beta chain. This sample stems from a study of shared clonotypes between healthy human individuals. Clones were read by immunoSEQ multiplex PCR, and TCRdb kept only the in-frame ones, dropping some. Of 500,000 to 650,000 clones listed, 70% to 80% were seen once; the top ten hold around 11%. V was trimmed by 6 bases and J by 0 bases, leaving 10 bases between them. The CDR3 contains 13 residues. Germline V gene sequence: CDR1 SGHRS, CDR2 YFSETQ. Sequenced sample: PBMCs. The chain carries TRBV5-1 and TRBJ2-7; D may correspond to TRBD1 or TRBD2 (5 bases each). The sequence was collected from a woman aged 40-49 years in good health. Some clones in this sample may be carry-over from other donors' samples. This CDR3 is CASTPGTSYEQYF. For the CDR3, the DNA is TGCGCCAGCACCCCAGGGACCTCCTACGAGCAGTACTTC.